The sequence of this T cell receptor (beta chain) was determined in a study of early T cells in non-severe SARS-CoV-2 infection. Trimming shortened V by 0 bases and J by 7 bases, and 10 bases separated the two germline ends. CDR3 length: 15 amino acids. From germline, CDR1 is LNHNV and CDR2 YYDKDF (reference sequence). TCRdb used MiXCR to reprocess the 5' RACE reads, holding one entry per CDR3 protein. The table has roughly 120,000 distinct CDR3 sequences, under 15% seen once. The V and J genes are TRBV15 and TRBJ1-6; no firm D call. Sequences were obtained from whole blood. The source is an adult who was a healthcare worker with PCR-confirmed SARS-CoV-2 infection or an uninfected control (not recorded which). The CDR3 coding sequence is TGTGCCACCAGCAGAGACCGACTACCAAATTCACCCCTCCACTTT. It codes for CATSRDRLPNSPLHF. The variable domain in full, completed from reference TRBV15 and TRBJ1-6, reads DAMVIQNPRYQVTQFGKPVTLSCSQTLNHNVMYWYQQKSSQAPKLLFHYYDKDFNNEADTPDNFQSRRPNTSFCFLDIRSPGLGDTAMYLCATSRDRLPNSPLHFGNGTRLTVT.